The 10 T cell receptor beta chains reported below all come from one sample, sequenced in a study of cytomegalovirus exposure and HLA in healthy donors (dated by TCRdb to between 2016 and 2019). Preparation of the library involved the immunoSEQ multiplex PCR assay. The multiplex PCR relied on a mix of 60 forward primers for TCR Vbeta segments and 13 reverse primers for TCR Jbeta segments. TCRdb obtained this table from immuneACCESS and retained in-frame rearrangements with V and J assigned. These tables miss some clones; where compared with another copy, unresolved V genes account for less than half of the shortfall, and the remainder is unexplained. Here the sample has about 120,000 clones; around 79% occur a single time. The ten largest clonotypes hold around 1.4% of the sample. The source material was PBMCs. These receptors all come from a woman aged 18-29 years in good health and CMV-seronegative.

This chain links TRBV4-2 with TRBJ2-7; the D gene is possibly TRBD2 (5 bases). The germline V gene has CDR1 LGHNA and CDR2 YNFKEQ. This CDR3 comprises 17 residues. V gave up 1 base and J gave up 7 bases, with 23 bases separating them. The CDR3 here is CASSQGIRAGGLGEQYF. CDR3 DNA: TGTGCCAGCAGCCAAGGAATTCGGGCCGGCGGACTGGGAGAGCAGTACTTC.

The V and J genes are TRBV29-1 and TRBJ1-1; TRBD1 aligns across 8 bases. V lost 6 bases and J lost 5; bases outside the gene matches: 8. The CDR3 sequence is 13 residues long. Germline loops: CDR1 SQVTM, CDR2 ANQGSEA. CDR3 DNA: TGCAGCGTCGGACAGGGTCCCGTGACTGAAGCTTTCTTT. This translates into CSVGQGPVTEAFF. Filled out from reference TRBV29-1 and TRBJ1-1, the complete variable domain reads SAVISQKPSRDICQRGTSLTIQCQVDSQVTMMFWYRQQPGQSLTLIATANQGSEATYESGFVIDKFPISRPNLTFSTLTVSNMSPEDSSIYLCSVGQGPVTEAFFGQGTRLTVV.

This clone was picked up a small number of times. V gene TRBV11-2 combines with J gene TRBJ1-2, with D maybe TRBD1 (6 bases). Trimming removed 0 bases at V and 5 bases at J, with 10 bases between. The CDR3 runs 14 residues. CDR1 and CDR2 (germline): SGHAT, FQNNGV. This CDR3 reads CASSLDQGWYGYTF. CDR3 sequence (DNA): TGTGCCAGCAGCTTAGACCAGGGGTGGTATGGCTACACCTTC.

The chain has TRBV11-3 and TRBJ2-5, with 7 positions matching TRBD1. V shed 1 base and J 5 bases; nucleotides not matched to a gene: 13. The CDR3 has 17 amino acids. The germline V gene has CDR1 SGHNT and CDR2 YENEEA. Written as DNA, the CDR3 is TGTGCCAGCAGCTTAGGATACGCAACAGGGGCACGGGAGACCCAGTACTTC. Amino acids: CASSLGYATGARETQYF.

The J gene is TRBJ1-1, the V gene TRBV25-1, with 7 nucleotides matching TRBD1. There are 16 residues in the CDR3. V lost 5 bases to trimming and J lost 5 bases; unmatched junction nucleotides: 14. Germline V gene sequence: CDR1 MGHDK, CDR2 SYGVNS. CDR3 nucleotide sequence: TGTGCCAGCAGTCCCCTGGAGTGGACAGGAGAGACTGAAGCTTTCTTT. Its translation: CASSPLEWTGETEAFF.

The chain recombines TRBV29-1 with TRBJ1-2; D not resolved. Per germline, CDR1 SQVTM and CDR2 ANQGSEA. The CDR3 is 10 residues long. The V gene lost 6 bases and the J gene lost 5 bases, with 7 bases spanning the gap. The CDR3 region has the DNA TGCAGCGTCGGAGGATATGGCTACACCTTC. Amino acid sequence: CSVGGYGYTF.

This clone occurred a few times. The chain is built from TRBV5-4 and TRBJ2-5, with TRBD1 identical over 7 bases. This CDR3 comprises 14 residues. The V gene's germline CDR1 is SGHNT and CDR2 YYREEE (reference sequence). After removal of 5 bases from V and 4 bases from J, the junction contained 8 bases not matched to a gene. In nucleotides, the CDR3 is TGTGCCAGCAGATCGGAGAGGGGGCGAGAGACCCAGTACTTC. The encoded protein is CASRSERGRETQYF. The full variable domain, with the rest looked up from reference TRBV5-4 and TRBJ2-5, is ETGVTQSPTHLIKTRGQQVTLRCSSQSGHNTVSWYQQALGQGPQFIFQYYREEENGRGNFPPRFSGLQFPNYSSELNVNALELDDSALYLCASRSERGRETQYFGPGTRLLVL.

The genes are TRBV6-5 and TRBJ2-3; TRBD1 is a possible D gene (5 bases). CDR3 size: 16 residues. V was trimmed by 2 bases and J by 3 bases, leaving 15 bases between them. From germline, CDR1 is MNHEY and CDR2 SVGAGI. CDR3 DNA sequence: TGTGCCAGCAGTTACATGCAGGGAAGGGTTACAGATACGCAGTATTTT. Translated, it gives CASSYMQGRVTDTQYF.

The rearrangement uses TRBV2 and TRBJ2-6; 10 bases agree with TRBD2. The CDR3 is 17 amino acids. CDR1 SNHLY and CDR2 FYNNEI come from the germline V gene. V was pared by 7 bases and J by 4 bases, with 10 bases of the junction left unmatched. CDR3 loop: CASKRGSGRGGANVLTF. DNA for the CDR3: TGTGCCAGCAAAAGAGGGAGCGGGAGGGGCGGGGCCAACGTCCTGACTTTC. Complete variable domain (other parts from reference TRBV2 and TRBJ2-6): EPEVTQTPSHQVTQMGQEVILRCVPISNHLYFYWYRQILGQKVEFLVSFYNNEISEKSEIFDDQFSVERPDGSNFTLKIRSTKLEDSAMYFCASKRGSGRGGANVLTFGAGSRLTVL.

The chain has TRBV4-3 and TRBJ2-1, with 9 bases aligning to TRBD2. This CDR3 comprises 16 residues. The V and J ends lost 6 bases and 2 bases, in that order; junction bases with no gene match: 8. CDR1 LGHNA and CDR2 YSLEER come from the germline V gene. In DNA form, the CDR3 reads TGCGCCAGCAGGACCTCGCTAGCGGGGACCTACAATGAGCAGTTCTTC. This sequence encodes CASRTSLAGTYNEQFF.